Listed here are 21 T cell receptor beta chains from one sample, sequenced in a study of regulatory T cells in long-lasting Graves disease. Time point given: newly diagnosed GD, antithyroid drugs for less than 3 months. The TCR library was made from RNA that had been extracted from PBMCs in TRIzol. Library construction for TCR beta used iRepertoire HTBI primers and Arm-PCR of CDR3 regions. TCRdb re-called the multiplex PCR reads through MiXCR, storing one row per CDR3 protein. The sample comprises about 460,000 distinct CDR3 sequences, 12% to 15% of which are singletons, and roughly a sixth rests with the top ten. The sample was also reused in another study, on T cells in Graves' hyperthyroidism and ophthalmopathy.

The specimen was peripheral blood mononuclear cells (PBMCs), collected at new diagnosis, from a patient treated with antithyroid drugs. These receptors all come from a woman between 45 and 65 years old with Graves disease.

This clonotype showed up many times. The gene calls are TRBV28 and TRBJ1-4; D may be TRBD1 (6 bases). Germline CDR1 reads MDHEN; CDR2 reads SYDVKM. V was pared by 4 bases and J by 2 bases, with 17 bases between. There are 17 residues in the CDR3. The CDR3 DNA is TGTGCCAGCAGTTCCCCCCCTGGGGGGCCTACTAATGAAAAACTGTTTTTT. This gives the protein CASSSPPGGPTNEKLFF.

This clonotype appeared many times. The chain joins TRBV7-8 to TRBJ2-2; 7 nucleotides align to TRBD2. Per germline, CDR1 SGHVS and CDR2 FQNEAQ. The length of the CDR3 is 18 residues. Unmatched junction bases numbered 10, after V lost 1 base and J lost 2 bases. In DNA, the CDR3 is TGTGCCAGCAGCTTAGAATTGTGGCTAGCGGAAAACACCGGGGAGCTGTTTTTT. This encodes CASSLELWLAENTGELFF.

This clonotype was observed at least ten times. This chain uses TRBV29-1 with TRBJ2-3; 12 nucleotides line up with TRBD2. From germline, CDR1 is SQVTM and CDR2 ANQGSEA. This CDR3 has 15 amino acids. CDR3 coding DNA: TGCAGTGCTCGGACTAGCGGGACTCGAACAGATACGCAGTATTTT. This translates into CSARTSGTRTDTQYF.

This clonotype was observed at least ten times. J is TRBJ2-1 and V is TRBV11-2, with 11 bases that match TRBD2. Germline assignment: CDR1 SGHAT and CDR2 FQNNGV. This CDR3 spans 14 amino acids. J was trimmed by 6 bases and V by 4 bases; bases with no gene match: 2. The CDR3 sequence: CASSSLAGVNEQFF. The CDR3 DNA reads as TGTGCCAGCAGCTCACTAGCGGGAGTCAATGAGCAGTTCTTC.

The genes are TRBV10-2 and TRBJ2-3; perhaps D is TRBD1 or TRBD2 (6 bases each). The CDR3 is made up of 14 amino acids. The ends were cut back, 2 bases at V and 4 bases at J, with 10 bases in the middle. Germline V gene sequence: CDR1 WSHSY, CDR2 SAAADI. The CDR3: CASSEGGRPDTQYF. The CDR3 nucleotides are TGCGCCAGCAGTGAGGGGGGGCGGCCAGATACGCAGTATTTT.

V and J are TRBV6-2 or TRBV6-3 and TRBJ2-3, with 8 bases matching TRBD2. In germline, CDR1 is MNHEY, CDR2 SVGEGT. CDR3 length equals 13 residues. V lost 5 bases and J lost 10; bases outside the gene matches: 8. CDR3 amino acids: CASSVVSGSAQYF. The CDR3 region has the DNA TGTGCCAGCAGTGTGGTAAGCGGGAGTGCGCAGTATTTT.

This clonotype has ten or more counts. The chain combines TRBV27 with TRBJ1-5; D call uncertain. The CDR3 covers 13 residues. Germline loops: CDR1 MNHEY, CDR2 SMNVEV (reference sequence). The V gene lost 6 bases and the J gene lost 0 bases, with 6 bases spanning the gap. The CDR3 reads CASSPFSNQPQHF. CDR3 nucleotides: TGTGCCAGCAGCCCTTTTAGCAATCAGCCCCAGCATTTT.

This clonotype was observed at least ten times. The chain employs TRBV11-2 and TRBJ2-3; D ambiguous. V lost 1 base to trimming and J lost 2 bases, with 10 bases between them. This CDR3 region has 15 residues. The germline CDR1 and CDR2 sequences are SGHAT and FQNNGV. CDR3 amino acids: CASSLVAQTTDTQYF. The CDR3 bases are TGTGCCAGCAGCTTAGTTGCACAGACCACAGATACGCAGTATTTT.

CDR3 sequence: CASRDETSGILEQFF. CDR3 sequence (DNA): TGTGCCAGCAGAGATGAGACTAGCGGGATTCTTGAGCAGTTCTTC. V usage is TRBV25-1 and J usage is TRBJ2-1; 11 bases are a match to TRBD2. With V trimmed by 6 bases and J by 9 bases, 10 bases remained unmatched. From germline, CDR1 is MGHDK and CDR2 SYGVNS. This CDR3 spans 15 amino acids. The full variable domain, rest sourced from reference TRBV25-1 and TRBJ2-1, is EADIYQTPRYLVIGTGKKITLECSQTMGHDKMYWYQQDPGMELHLIHYSYGVNSTEKGDLSSESTVSRIRTEHFPLTLESARPSHTSQYLCASRDETSGILEQFFGPGTRLTVL.

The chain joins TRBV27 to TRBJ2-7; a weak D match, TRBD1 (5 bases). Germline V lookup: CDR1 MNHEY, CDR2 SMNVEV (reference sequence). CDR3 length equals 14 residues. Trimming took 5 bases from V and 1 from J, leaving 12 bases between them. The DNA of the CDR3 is TGTGCCAGCAGTGGGTCAAAGGGGTCCTACGAGCAGTACTTC. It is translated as CASSGSKGSYEQYF.

The CDR3 loop reads CAISEGRGGTDTQYF. The CDR3 nucleotides are TGTGCCATCAGTGAAGGCAGGGGAGGGACAGATACGCAGTATTTT. J is TRBJ2-3 and V is TRBV10-3, with D perhaps matching TRBD2 (7 bases). The CDR3 extends over 15 amino acids. Germline V gives CDR1 ENHRY, CDR2 SYGVKD. Trimming took off 3 bases at V and 3 bases at J, with 13 bases between the two ends.

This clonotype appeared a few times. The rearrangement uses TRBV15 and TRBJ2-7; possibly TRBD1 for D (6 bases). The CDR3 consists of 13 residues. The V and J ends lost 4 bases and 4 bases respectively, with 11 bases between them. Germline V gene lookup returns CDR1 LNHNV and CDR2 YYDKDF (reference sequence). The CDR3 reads CATSKGHLYEQYF. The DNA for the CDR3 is TGTGCCACCAGCAAGGGACATCTATACGAGCAGTACTTC.

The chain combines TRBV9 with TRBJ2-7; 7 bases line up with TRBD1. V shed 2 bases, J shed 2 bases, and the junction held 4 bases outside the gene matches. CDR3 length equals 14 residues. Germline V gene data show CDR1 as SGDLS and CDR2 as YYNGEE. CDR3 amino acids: CASSVSRGPYEQYF. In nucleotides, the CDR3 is TGTGCCAGCAGCGTCTCTAGGGGGCCCTACGAGCAGTACTTC.

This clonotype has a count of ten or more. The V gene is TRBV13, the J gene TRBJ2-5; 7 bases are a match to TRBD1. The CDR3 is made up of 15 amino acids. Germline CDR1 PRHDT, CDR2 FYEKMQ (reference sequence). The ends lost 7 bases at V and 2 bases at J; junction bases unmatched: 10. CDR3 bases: TGTGCCAGCACCAATGGACAGGAGTCGCAAGAGACCCAGTACTTC. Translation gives CASTNGQESQETQYF. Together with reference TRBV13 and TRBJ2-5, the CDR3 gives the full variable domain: AAGVIQSPRHLIKEKRETATLKCYPIPRHDTVYWYQQGPGQDPQFLISFYEKMQSDKGSIPDRFSAQQFSDYHSELNMSSLELGDSALYFCASTNGQESQETQYFGPGTRLLVL.

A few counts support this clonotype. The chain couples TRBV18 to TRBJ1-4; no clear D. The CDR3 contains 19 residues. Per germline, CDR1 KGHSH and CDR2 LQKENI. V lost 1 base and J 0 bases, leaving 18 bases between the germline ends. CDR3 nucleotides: TGTGCCAGCTCACCACGAGTTTTAGGCAGGATTTCAACTAATGAAAAACTGTTTTTT. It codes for CASSPRVLGRISTNEKLFF.

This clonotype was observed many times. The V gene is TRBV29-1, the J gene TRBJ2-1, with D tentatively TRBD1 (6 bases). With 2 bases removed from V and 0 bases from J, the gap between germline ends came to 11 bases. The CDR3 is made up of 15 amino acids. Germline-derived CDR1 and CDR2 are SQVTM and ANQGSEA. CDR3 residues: CSVETEGVSYNEQFF. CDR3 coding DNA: TGCAGCGTTGAAACCGAGGGGGTCTCCTACAATGAGCAGTTCTTC.

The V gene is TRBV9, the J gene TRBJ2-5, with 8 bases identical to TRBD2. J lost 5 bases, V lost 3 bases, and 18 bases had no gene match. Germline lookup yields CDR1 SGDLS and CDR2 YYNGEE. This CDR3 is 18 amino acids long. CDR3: CASSARLGRGRLWETQYF. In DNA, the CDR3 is TGTGCCAGCAGCGCCAGACTGGGGCGCGGGAGGCTTTGGGAGACCCAGTACTTC. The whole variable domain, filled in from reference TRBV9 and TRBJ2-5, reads DSGVTQTPKHLITATGQRVTLRCSPRSGDLSVYWYQQSLDQGLQFLIQYYNGEERAKGNILERFSAQQFPDLHSELNLSSLELGDSALYFCASSARLGRGRLWETQYFGPGTRLLVL.

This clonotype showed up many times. CDR3 nucleotides: TGTGCCAGCAGTCCCCTGTTCCAGGTAACCTACGAGCAGTACTTC. This gives the protein CASSPLFQVTYEQYF. V gene TRBV12-3 or TRBV12-4 combines with J gene TRBJ2-7; no reliable D call. The V and J ends lost 5 bases and 2 bases respectively, with 16 bases between them. There are 15 residues in the CDR3.

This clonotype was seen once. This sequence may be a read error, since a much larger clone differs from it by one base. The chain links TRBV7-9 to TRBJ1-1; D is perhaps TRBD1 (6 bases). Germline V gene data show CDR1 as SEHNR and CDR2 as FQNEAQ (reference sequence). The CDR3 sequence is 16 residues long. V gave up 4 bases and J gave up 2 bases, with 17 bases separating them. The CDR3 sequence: CASSSARTVINTEAFF. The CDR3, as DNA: TGTGCCAGCAGCTCTGCCAGGACAGTCATTAACACTGAAGCTTTCTTT.

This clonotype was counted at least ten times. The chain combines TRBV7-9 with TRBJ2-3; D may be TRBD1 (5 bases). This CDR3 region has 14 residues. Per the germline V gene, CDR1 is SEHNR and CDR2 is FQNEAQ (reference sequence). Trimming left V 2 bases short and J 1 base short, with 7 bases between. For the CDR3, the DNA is TGTGCCAGCAGCTTAAGACAGCGCACAGATACGCAGTATTTT. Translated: CASSLRQRTDTQYF.

The CDR3 DNA reads TGTGCCAGCAGTTTTGGCGGGAGATACAATGAGCAGTTCTTC. Protein product: CASSFGGRYNEQFF. The rearrangement uses TRBV28 and TRBJ2-1; 7 bases align to TRBD2. Germline CDR1 reads MDHEN; CDR2 reads SYDVKM. CDR3 length: 14 amino acids. The ends lost 3 bases at V and 4 bases at J; junction bases unmatched: 3.